This T cell receptor beta chain was sequenced for a study of blood T cell repertoires in COVID-19 (dated by TCRdb to 2020 to 2022). Study-wide context: Samples from collaborators originated in the United States, Italy and Spain and spanned both the acute and convalescent phases of COVID-19. A freely available public database, intended as a resource for researchers studying the immune response to SARS-CoV-2, is where the repertoires were released. The sample metadata nearly always contained a de-identified subject ID, COVID-19 status, age in years and sex. Subjects who had been exposed to COVID-19, were actively infected with it, or had recovered from it provided the deeply sampled blood TCRbeta repertoires that made up the dataset. The prospective study material was composed of cDNA or gDNA derived from T cells, B-cell-depleted T cells, or PBMCs. Samples were obtained from the ongoing ImmuneRACE study (first 160 participants) and from 950 to 1,500 subjects provided by 6 global collaborators. Where available, HLA class I and class II types were taken from metadata supplied by the sample provider and were not determined by assay-based typing.

What the authors observed across the whole study: How much clinical and demographic metadata was included differed by source and by participant, and the metadata was provided uncurated.

From a lookup of the germline V gene, CDR1 and CDR2 are SGHNT and YENEEA. Compared with germline, V lacks 2 bases and J lacks 4 bases; bases without a gene match: 1. From its cysteine to its phenylalanine, the CDR3 spans 14 amino acids. Kept here is only the CDR3 DNA, which spans 42 bases and is read in frame from base 1. This clone was found many times. Its antigen is not yet known. No qualities accompany the bases; no much larger clone lies one base away. Other DNA sequences of this sample code for an identical CDR3. At one collaborating source in Seattle, patients were enrolled during active infection and were followed longitudinally through the course of disease. Each collaborating institution followed its own protocols to collect whole blood in K2EDTA tubes. For TCRbeta analysis, collaborator samples were shipped as frozen whole blood, as isolated PBMCs, or as DNA extracted from either sample type.

The immunoSEQ Assay, a bias-controlled multiplex PCR, was used to amplify TCRbeta CDR3 regions from genomic DNA. In the authors' own workflow: The number of nucleated cells in each sample was estimated by amplification of reference gene primers within the assay. To quantify the absolute abundance of each unique TCRbeta CDR3 rearrangement, sequence reads were collapsed and filtered. For each sample, productive Simpson clonality was calculated by taking the square root of Simpson's diversity index across productive rearrangements. TCRdb stores this immuneACCESS table with in-frame sequences only. Part of the clones is absent; in the studies checked, under half of the shortfall reflects unresolved V genes, and no reason is known for the rest. Clone size and V and J calls were adopted from that table, with D and trimming inferred from the DNA. The table for this sample lists 200,000 to 250,000 clones; about 86% of them were counted only once. Approximately 10% of the sample belongs to the ten largest clones.

Source material: peripheral blood. This receptor was identified in a woman aged 50 to 60 with COVID-19, enrolled during active disease. The rearranged chain carries TRBV11-3 and TRBJ1-1, with 10 middle bases fitting TRBD1. The CDR3 here reads CASSLRTGGTEAFF. The DNA sequence reads TGTGCCAGCAGCTTAAGGACAGGGGGCACTGAAGCTTTCTTT.